These T cell receptor beta chains were read from a single sample in a study of blood T cell repertoires in COVID-19. Generated by immunoSEQ multiplex PCR, the TCRdb table keeps only in-frame clones and is missing some. There are around 120,000 clones in the sample; about nine tenths occur only once, and over 7% lies in the top ten. The material sequenced was peripheral blood. The source of these receptors is a human donor in a cohort sampled during active COVID-19. The CDR3 runs from the conserved cysteine through the conserved F or W. Fields, in order: V gene, CDR3 length, D gene, J gene, clone size, CDR3 DNA, CDR3 protein. D genes are given only for firm matches. Size is stated for part of the rows, as once, few or many counts, or as a class when the clone is expanded.

>TRBV7-2|12|.|TRBJ1-5|.
TGTGCCAGCAAGGGGGAGGGGCAGCCCCAGCATTTT
CASKGEGQPQHF
>TRBV27|14|.|TRBJ1-2|once
TGTGCCAGCAGTTCGCGGACAGACAACTATGGCTACACCTTC
CASSSRTDNYGYTF
>TRBV6-5|14|.|TRBJ2-7|.
TGTGCCAGCAACCCCCCCGCCAGTGGCTACGAGCAGTACTTC
CASNPPASGYEQYF
>TRBV28|13|.|TRBJ1-2|.
TGTGCCAGCAGTTCCGGGCCGGAGGACGGCTACACCTTC
CASSSGPEDGYTF
>TRBV11-2|15|.|TRBJ1-2|.
TGTGCCAGCAGCCGGGACACGGGCCGTTTTGGAGGCTACACCTTC
CASSRDTGRFGGYTF
>TRBV3-1/TRBV3-2|13|.|TRBJ2-5|once
TGTGCCAGCAGCCGTTCAGAGCGGGAGACCCAGTACTTC
CASSRSERETQYF
>TRBV11-2|15|TRBD1|TRBJ1-1|.
TGTGCCAGCAGCCCACGGGACAGGGAAAGCACTGAAGCTTTCTTT
CASSPRDRESTEAFF
>TRBV28|14|TRBD1|TRBJ2-1|.
TGTGCCCTGTCCGGGGACAGGGGATTGGATGAGCAGTTCTTC
CALSGDRGLDEQFF
>TRBV5-1|14|TRBD1|TRBJ1-4|.
TGCGCCAGCAGCTCCAGGGACAGGGGAGAAAAACTGTTTTTT
CASSSRDRGEKLFF
>TRBV6-5|16|TRBD2|TRBJ2-3|.
TGTGCCAGCAGTTCCCAGCGGGAGGGCCGGACAGATACGCAGTATTTT
CASSSQREGRTDTQYF
>TRBV2|13|.|TRBJ2-7|once
TGTGCCAGCAGAGTCCAGGTCTCCTACGAGCAGTACTTC
CASRVQVSYEQYF
>TRBV4-2|17|TRBD2|TRBJ2-4|.
TGTGCCAGCAGCCAAGATAGTGGGACTAGCCATAAAAACATTCAGTACTTC
CASSQDSGTSHKNIQYF
>TRBV19|16|TRBD1|TRBJ1-1|.
TGTGCCCCGAGTCTTTTGGAGGGGGCAAGAAACACTGAAGCTTTCTTT
CAPSLLEGARNTEAFF
>TRBV5-4|18|TRBD2|TRBJ2-7|.
TGTGCCAGCGGCCAGGGGGGGACTAGCGGTACCCTCTCCTACGAGCAGTACTTC
CASGQGGTSGTLSYEQYF
>TRBV19|14|.|TRBJ2-7|.
TGTGCCAGTAGTGAGTCAGCCGGAGCCTACGAGCAGTACTTC
CASSESAGAYEQYF
>TRBV13|15|TRBD2|TRBJ2-7|.
TGTGCCAGCAGCCCCTTTACTAGCGGAACCTACGAGCAGTACTTC
CASSPFTSGTYEQYF
>TRBV5-1|15|.|TRBJ1-2|.
TGCGCCAGCAGCTTGGCCGGGACAAACAGCGGTGGCTACACCTTC
CASSLAGTNSGGYTF
>TRBV13|16|.|TRBJ1-3|.
TGTGCCAGCAGCTTTGGGTCGGGGAGGGCTGGAAACACCATATATTTT
CASSFGSGRAGNTIYF
>TRBV4-1|15|TRBD1|TRBJ2-7|.
TGCGCCAGCAGCCAAGGAGACAGGGAAGCCTACGAGCAGTACTTC
CASSQGDREAYEQYF
>TRBV7-2|17|TRBD1|TRBJ2-7|once
TGTGCCAGCAGCGCTATTGTTATGGCAGGGGGTATGGGCGAGCAGTACTTC
CASSAIVMAGGMGEQYF
>TRBV11-3|14|.|TRBJ2-7|.
TGTGCCAGCAGCTTAGCACAGACGTACTACGAGCAGTACTTC
CASSLAQTYYEQYF
>TRBV5-4|15|.|TRBJ1-6|.
TGTGCCAGCAGCTTGGCAGGGGTTTATAATTCACCCCTCCACTTT
CASSLAGVYNSPLHF
>TRBV9|16|TRBD2|TRBJ2-5|.
TGTGCCAGCAGCGTAGGTACAGCGGGGGCAGGGGAGACCCAGTACTTC
CASSVGTAGAGETQYF
>TRBV2|15|.|TRBJ2-3|few
TGTGCCAGCAGTGAACTCTTGGGCTGGGCAGATACGCAGTATTTT
CASSELLGWADTQYF
>TRBV7-8|16|TRBD2|TRBJ2-5|.
TGTGCCAGCAGTTTCGTACAGCGGGGGGTCCCAGAGACCCAGTACTTC
CASSFVQRGVPETQYF
>TRBV6-5|15|TRBD1|TRBJ1-1|.
TGTGCCAGCAGTTTTCAGGGGGCGCAGGGCACTGAAGCTTTCTTT
CASSFQGAQGTEAFF
>TRBV6-5|15|.|TRBJ1-1|.
TGTGCCAGCAGTTACTCGCGCAGGGTGAACACTGAAGCTTTCTTT
CASSYSRRVNTEAFF
>TRBV7-8|15|.|TRBJ1-5|.
TGTGCCAGCAGCGATAGGCACAGGGGCAATCAGCCCCAGCATTTT
CASSDRHRGNQPQHF
>TRBV19|15|TRBD1|TRBJ2-7|.
TGTGCCAGTAGTCCAGAAACCTTGACAGGGAACGAGCAGTACTTC
CASSPETLTGNEQYF
>TRBV6-1|15|.|TRBJ2-7|.
TGTGCCAGCAGTGAACTTGCCTTGGGCACCGACGAGCAGTACTTC
CASSELALGTDEQYF
>TRBV7-8|16|TRBD1|TRBJ1-2|.
TGTGCCAGCAGCTTAGCGGGGGGACAGGGTAGCTATGGCTACACCTTC
CASSLAGGQGSYGYTF
>TRBV5-4|15|TRBD1|TRBJ1-4|.
TGTGCCAGCAGCAGATCGACAGGGAGGAATGAAAAACTGTTTTTT
CASSRSTGRNEKLFF
>TRBV11-3|14|TRBD1|TRBJ1-1|.
TGTGCCAGCAGCCCAGGGCAGGGGGGCACTGAAGCTTTCTTT
CASSPGQGGTEAFF
>TRBV12-3/TRBV12-4|13|.|TRBJ1-2|few
TGTGCCAGCAGTTTGACAGTGAACTATGGCTACACCTTC
CASSLTVNYGYTF
>TRBV5-4|15|.|TRBJ2-2|few
TGTGCCAGCAGCTTGGAAGGCGGTAACACCGGGGAGCTGTTTTTT
CASSLEGGNTGELFF
>TRBV25-1|15|TRBD1|TRBJ1-1|.
TGTGCCAGCAGTGAAACCGGACAGGTGAACACTGAAGCTTTCTTT
CASSETGQVNTEAFF
>TRBV11-2|12|.|TRBJ2-7|.
TGTGCCAGCAGCTCTACAGGGTTAGGATCCTCCTTC
CASSSTGLGSSF
>TRBV15|14|.|TRBJ1-1|.
TGTGCCACCAGCAGTACTCGGAGCGCCACTGAAGCTTTCTTT
CATSSTRSATEAFF
>TRBV14|18|TRBD2|TRBJ2-1|.
TGTGCCAGCAGCGCCGGGGGGCTAGCGGGGGGCAAGAACAATGAGCAGTTCTTC
CASSAGGLAGGKNNEQFF
>TRBV11-2|15|TRBD1|TRBJ1-2|.
TGTGCCAGCAGCGAATGGACAGGGGCAAGCTATGGCTACACCTTC
CASSEWTGASYGYTF
>TRBV7-2|16|TRBD2|TRBJ2-2|few
TGTGCCAGCAGCTTAGAGGCGGGAGGGAACACCGGGGAGCTGTTTTTT
CASSLEAGGNTGELFF
>TRBV10-1|13|TRBD1|TRBJ1-1|.
TGCGCCAGCAGCTACGACAGGGTCACTGAAGCTTTCTTT
CASSYDRVTEAFF
>TRBV10-3|15|TRBD1|TRBJ1-2|.
TGTGCCATCAGTGAACAGGGGATGGGTAACTATGGCTACACCTTC
CAISEQGMGNYGYTF
>TRBV2|18|.|TRBJ2-3|.
TGTGCCAGCAGTGCCCTGATCCTCGACAGGTCCGGGGTAGATACGCAGTATTTT
CASSALILDRSGVDTQYF
>TRBV10-2|17|TRBD2|TRBJ2-5|.
TGCGCCAGCAGTGAGGAGCTAGCGGGAGGGCTCTTGGAGACCCAGTACTTC
CASSEELAGGLLETQYF
>TRBV5-4|14|.|TRBJ1-1|.
TGTGCCAGCAGCTTGGGGGACCCCGGGGGTGAAGCTTTCTTT
CASSLGDPGGEAFF
>TRBV5-4|17|TRBD2|TRBJ2-2|.
TGTGCCAGCAGCTTTACTAGCGGGAGGGCTAACACCGGGGAGCTGTTTTTT
CASSFTSGRANTGELFF
>TRBV23-1|17|.|TRBJ2-6|.
TGCGCCAGCAGCCCGGCGCAGGGGTTCTCTGGGGCCAACGTCCTGACTTTC
CASSPAQGFSGANVLTF
>TRBV18|15|TRBD1|TRBJ2-7|.
TGTGCCAGCTCACCACCGAGCAGGGGGAAAGACGAGCAGTACTTC
CASSPPSRGKDEQYF
>TRBV29-1|13|.|TRBJ1-4|.
TGCAGCGTCCCCGGGGTAATAGGTGAAAAACTGTTTTTT
CSVPGVIGEKLFF
>TRBV19|13|.|TRBJ1-2|.
TGTGCCAGTAGCCTACAGGGTTCGGGTGGCTACACCTTC
CASSLQGSGGYTF
>TRBV28|17|TRBD1|TRBJ1-2|.
TGTGCCAGCAGCTCCCGGCGGCAGGGGGCGCGTAACTATGGCTACACCTTC
CASSSRRQGARNYGYTF
>TRBV27|16|.|TRBJ2-1|.
TGTGCCAGCAGTTCCCTCCGGAGGGCGGGGTTGAATGAGCAGTTCTTC
CASSSLRRAGLNEQFF
>TRBV2|15|TRBD2|TRBJ2-2|.
TGTGCCAGCAGTGTCTTGGGGAGGGGCACCGGGGAGCTGTTTTTT
CASSVLGRGTGELFF
>TRBV5-1|15|.|TRBJ1-4|.
TGCGCCAGCAGCTCCCTACAGGGAACTAATGAAAAACTGTTTTTT
CASSSLQGTNEKLFF
>TRBV27|14|.|TRBJ2-7|once
TGTGCCAGCAGTTTATCCGTCCCGGGGTACGAGCAGTACTTC
CASSLSVPGYEQYF
>TRBV2|14|TRBD1|TRBJ1-2|.
TGTGCCAGCACCCTCAACAAGGGGGCGCGTCACTACACCTTC
CASTLNKGARHYTF
>TRBV7-6|17|TRBD2|TRBJ2-4|.
TGTGCCAGCAGCTTAGAGCCTAGCGGTCTAGCCAAAAACATTCAGTACTTC
CASSLEPSGLAKNIQYF
>TRBV5-1|15|TRBD1|TRBJ2-1|once
TGCGCCAGCAGCTTAACCGGGACAGTCAGCAATGAGCAGTTCTTC
CASSLTGTVSNEQFF
>TRBV30|16|.|TRBJ1-2|.
TGTGCCTGGAGTGTACAGCTGGGCCAGGGGTCCTATGGCTACACCTTC
CAWSVQLGQGSYGYTF